A single sample gave rise to the 17 T cell receptor beta chains below, sequenced in a study of neurological immune-mediated disorders. TCRdb recomputed calls from the 5' RACE reads with MiXCR, one row per CDR3 protein. The sample has under 60,000 distinct CDR3 sequences; over 15% are singletons. The sample consisted of PBMCs. The receptors here all came from a man aged 55 to 70 in good health.

This clonotype has a count of ten or more. V gene TRBV27 combines with J gene TRBJ2-1; TRBD2 matches at 7 bases. This CDR3 is built from 15 residues. With 0 bases clipped from V and 8 bases from J, the junction kept 7 bases outside the gene matches. Germline V gene sequence: CDR1 MNHEY, CDR2 SMNVEV (reference sequence). CDR3 nucleotide sequence: TGTGCCAGCAGTTTATCGTGGGGGGGAGGTGATGAGCAGTTCTTC. The encoded protein is CASSLSWGGGDEQFF.

The chain couples TRBV5-6 to TRBJ1-2; 8 bases are a match to TRBD1. The CDR3 spans 13 residues. Germline V gives CDR1 SGHDT, CDR2 YYEEEE. J lost 10 bases, V lost 1 base, and 6 bases had no gene match. Here the CDR3 DNA reads TGTGCCAGCAGCTTGTGGACAGGGTGTGCCTACACCTTC. Its translation is CASSLWTGCAYTF.

This clonotype was observed at least ten times. The chain joins TRBV18 to TRBJ1-1; D not resolved. Trimming took 2 bases from V and 1 from J, leaving 11 bases between them. Germline CDR1 is KGHSH and CDR2 is LQKENI. The CDR3 totals 15 residues. The CDR3 here is CASSPVLGANTEAFF. CDR3 sequence (DNA): TGTGCCAGCTCACCAGTCCTCGGAGCGAACACTGAAGCTTTCTTT. The full variable domain, its missing parts supplied by reference TRBV18 and TRBJ1-1, is NAGVMQNPRHLVRRRGQEARLRCSPMKGHSHVYWYRQLPEEGLKFMVYLQKENIIDESGMPKERFSAEFPKEGPSILRIQQVVRGDSAAYFCASSPVLGANTEAFFGQGTRLTVV.

This clonotype occurred many times. The chain recombines TRBV5-1 with TRBJ2-2; 9 bases map to TRBD2. CDR3 length: 17 amino acids. Germline V CDR1 and CDR2: SGHRS, YFSETQ. The ends lost 0 bases at V and 4 bases at J; junction bases unmatched: 7. The CDR3 region is CASSLALVTSGTGELFF. CDR3 sequence (DNA): TGCGCCAGCAGCTTGGCATTGGTGACTAGCGGCACCGGGGAGCTGTTTTTT.

This clonotype has ten or more counts. The CDR3, as DNA: TGCGCCAGCAGCTTGGGCGGGAATCAAGGCGAAAAACTGTTTTTT. It yields the protein CASSLGGNQGEKLFF. V and J are TRBV5-1 and TRBJ1-4, with D unresolved. CDR1 and CDR2 (germline): SGHRS, YFSETQ. The V end lost 0 bases, the J end lost 8 bases, and 14 bases lay between the germline ends. CDR3 length: 15 amino acids.

This clonotype was seen many times. The chain uses TRBV9 and TRBJ1-2; D remains ambiguous. V was cut by 3 bases and J by 5 bases, with 20 bases left in between. Germline assignment: CDR1 SGDLS and CDR2 YYNGEE. This CDR3 is 16 amino acids long. The DNA of the CDR3 is TGTGCCAGCAGCGCGCGTAGACACAACTTGGAGTATGGCTACACCTTC. Encoded protein: CASSARRHNLEYGYTF.

This clonotype was detected many times. The chain carries TRBV7-2 and TRBJ2-1, with D maybe TRBD2 (6 bases). Germline CDR1 and CDR2: SGHTA and FQGNSA. The CDR3 consists of 14 residues. The V and J ends lost 5 bases and 7 bases respectively, with 15 bases between them. The CDR3 loop is CASSPAPGRNEQFF. The CDR3 DNA reads as TGTGCCAGCAGCCCGGCCCCTGGGAGGAATGAGCAGTTCTTC. Drawing the rest from reference TRBV7-2 and TRBJ2-1, the complete variable domain is GAGVSQSPSNKVTEKGKDVELRCDPISGHTALYWYRQSLGQGLEFLIYFQGNSAPDKSGLPSDRFSAERTGGSVSTLTIQRTQQEDSAVYLCASSPAPGRNEQFFGPGTRLTVL.

The sample holds many counts of this clonotype. V gene TRBV7-8 combines with J gene TRBJ2-7, with 9 bases identical to TRBD1. Trimming at V came to 1 base and at J to 6 bases, leaving 10 bases not matched to a gene. CDR3 length equals 16 residues. Germline values: CDR1 SGHVS, CDR2 FQNEAQ. DNA of the CDR3: TGTGCCAGCAGCTTAGACCTCGGGACAGGGCTACTCGAGCAGTACTTC. This codes for CASSLDLGTGLLEQYF.

This clonotype showed up many times. The chain uses TRBV20-1 and TRBJ2-7, with D perhaps TRBD1 or TRBD2 (5 bases each). The CDR3 contains 9 residues. V dropped 7 bases and J dropped 5 bases, with 6 bases sitting between them. Germline-derived CDR1 and CDR2 are DFQATT and SNEGSKA (reference sequence). CDR3 sequence (DNA): TGCAGTGGGGGGAACGAGCAGTACTTC. It translates to CSGGNEQYF.

In its sample, this clonotype was seen many times. At one of its ends the junction is not consistent with the germline gene, which may arise from a read error. The chain joins TRBV20-1 to TRBJ1-1, with 8 bases aligning to TRBD1. The CDR3 has 14 residues. Germline V gene lookup returns CDR1 DFQATT and CDR2 SNEGSKA (reference sequence). CDR3 amino acids: CSPPARQGALEGGF. The CDR3 nucleotides read TGCAGTCCTCCCGCCCGGCAGGGGGCCTTGGAAGGTGGCTTT.

This clonotype was recorded many times. CDR3: CSARDFRLAGGPLSDEQFF. For the CDR3, the DNA is TGCAGTGCTAGAGACTTTAGACTAGCGGGAGGGCCGTTATCCGATGAGCAGTTCTTC. The rearrangement uses TRBV20-1 and TRBJ2-1; 14 nucleotides align to TRBD2. In germline, CDR1 is DFQATT, CDR2 SNEGSKA (reference sequence). The CDR3 is made up of 19 amino acids. V shed 0 bases, J shed 8 bases, and the junction held 15 bases outside the gene matches.

This clonotype has at least ten counts. The chain is built from TRBV7-2 and TRBJ1-1; the match to TRBD1 covers 7 bases. V trimming: 5 bases; J trimming: 6 bases; junction bases outside the gene matches: 6. The CDR3 sequence is 13 residues long. Germline CDR1 reads SGHTA; CDR2 reads FQGNSA. CDR3 nucleotides: TGTGCCAGCAGCCCGGGACAGCTATCTGAAGCTTTCTTT. This translates into CASSPGQLSEAFF.

This clonotype was observed many times. This sequence joins TRBV6-5 and TRBJ2-5; D is uncertain. CDR3 size: 16 residues. V was pared by 0 bases and J by 2 bases, with 13 bases between. The germline V gene encodes CDR1 MNHEY and CDR2 SVGAGI. The CDR3 spells CASSYSQFSAQETQYF. CDR3 nucleotides: TGTGCCAGCAGTTACTCGCAGTTTTCAGCTCAAGAGACCCAGTACTTC.

This clonotype appeared many times. The V call is TRBV4-3, the J call TRBJ2-7, with D possibly matching TRBD1 (6 bases). V was shortened by 1 base and J by 0 bases, with 10 bases between the two germline ends. This CDR3 region has 15 residues. Germline CDR1 LGHNA, CDR2 YSLEER. CDR3: CASSQVGRGSYEQYF. The CDR3 nucleotides are TGCGCCAGCAGCCAAGTTGGCAGGGGCTCCTACGAGCAGTACTTC.

The genes are TRBV6-6 and TRBJ2-5, with TRBD1 identical over 7 bases. Germline V CDR1 and CDR2: MNHNY, SVGAGI (reference sequence). The CDR3 extends over 13 amino acids. CDR3 coding DNA: TGTGCTAGCTGGACCACAGGGGAAGAGACCCAGTACTTC. Residues: CASWTTGEETQYF.

This clonotype was detected ten times or more. This rearrangement joins TRBV5-1 to TRBJ2-3, with 8 bases aligning to TRBD2. The CDR3 is made up of 16 amino acids. V lost 5 bases, J lost 6 bases, and 14 bases stayed unmatched. Germline V lookup: CDR1 SGHRS, CDR2 YFSETQ. DNA for the CDR3: TGCGCCAGCAGGCTCAATAGCGGGAATGAATGGGATACGCAGTATTTT. Translating it yields CASRLNSGNEWDTQYF.

In its sample, this clonotype was seen many times. V usage is TRBV7-2 and J usage is TRBJ1-5; no reliable D call. With 5 bases removed from V and 6 bases from J, the gap between germline ends came to 11 bases. The CDR3 is 13 amino acids. CDR1 and CDR2 (germline): SGHTA, FQGNSA. CDR3 in amino acids: CASSVGRGQPQHF. CDR3 in DNA: TGTGCCAGCAGCGTCGGTCGTGGTCAGCCCCAGCATTTT.